Shown below are 29 T cell receptor beta chains from a single sample sequenced in a study of identical twins. MiXCR, run by TCRdb on the 5' RACE reads, gives a single entry per CDR3 protein. The sample shows fewer than 900,000 distinct CDR3 sequences, around 21% of them seen only once. The data also belong to a second study, concerning T cells expressing NK-cell markers.

What was sequenced was PBMCs. These receptors came from a woman younger than 30 in good health.

This clonotype has more than one count but fewer than ten. The chain is built from TRBV10-3 and TRBJ1-2, with 8 bases that match TRBD1. Germline V lookup: CDR1 ENHRY, CDR2 SYGVKD. Germline trimming cut 3 bases from V and 12 bases from J; bases unmatched to any gene: 12. The CDR3 consists of 14 residues. CDR3 coding DNA: TGTGCCATCAGTGAACCGGGACAGGCCCCTGGACACACCTTC. Amino acids: CAISEPGQAPGHTF.

In its sample, this clonotype was seen a few times. CDR3 in amino acids: CSSHSGTYNEQFF. For the CDR3, the DNA is TGCAGCTCACATAGCGGGACCTACAATGAGCAGTTCTTC. The genes are TRBV29-1 and TRBJ2-1; TRBD2 aligns across 8 bases. In germline, CDR1 is SQVTM, CDR2 ANQGSEA. The CDR3 contains 13 residues. V shed 8 bases and J 2 bases; nucleotides not matched to a gene: 5.

This clonotype was recorded a few times. The DNA of the CDR3 is TGTGCCAGCTCACCACTATCCGGGAGCAAGGATACGCAGTATTTT. Translating it yields CASSPLSGSKDTQYF. The V and J genes are TRBV18 and TRBJ2-3, with a weak D call TRBD2 (6 bases). In germline, CDR1 is KGHSH, CDR2 LQKENI. There are 15 residues in the CDR3. Between the trimmed V and J ends, which lost 1 base and 6 bases, there was a span of 14 bases.

The rearrangement joins TRBV10-2 to TRBJ2-1; 8 bases are shared with TRBD2. Germline-derived CDR1 and CDR2 are WSHSY and SAAADI. V lost 7 bases and J lost 5; bases outside the gene matches: 13. This CDR3 has 16 residues. The CDR3 DNA reads as TGCGCCAGCATTCCCTTAGCGGGAAGGGGGAACAATGAGCAGTTCTTC. Protein product: CASIPLAGRGNNEQFF.

The chain has TRBV12-3 or TRBV12-4 and TRBJ2-7, with a tentative D call TRBD2 (6 bases). Trimming took 6 bases from V and 7 from J, leaving 13 bases between them. This CDR3 contains 12 residues. The CDR3 nucleotides read TGTGCCAGCAGCGCTAGCGTCGGGGAGCAGTACTTC. Its protein is CASSASVGEQYF.

This clonotype was seen only a few times. The chain couples TRBV5-6 to TRBJ2-5, with a tentative D call TRBD1 (6 bases). This CDR3 has 16 residues. Trimming took off 0 bases at V and 1 base at J, with 13 bases between the two ends. From germline, CDR1 is SGHDT and CDR2 YYEEEE. CDR3 amino acids: CASSLGGRSGQETQYF. The CDR3 DNA reads TGTGCCAGCAGCTTGGGGGGGCGAAGTGGCCAAGAGACCCAGTACTTC.

This clonotype has ten or more counts. The chain joins TRBV29-1 to TRBJ1-5, with 7 bases matching TRBD1. This CDR3 spans 12 amino acids. Germline V gene lookup returns CDR1 SQVTM and CDR2 ANQGSEA. The ends lost 6 bases at V and 1 base at J; junction bases unmatched: 0. CDR3 sequence reads: CSVQGSNQPQHF. The CDR3 DNA is TGCAGCGTACAGGGGAGCAATCAGCCCCAGCATTTT.

The rearrangement joins TRBV20-1 to TRBJ2-7; TRBD1 matches 8 bases. This CDR3 contains 15 residues. From germline, CDR1 is DFQATT and CDR2 SNEGSKA (reference sequence). V was pared by 2 bases and J by 7 bases, with 13 bases of the junction left unmatched. In DNA form, the CDR3 reads TGCAGTGCTAGACTTCCGGACAGGGCTATGGGGGAGCAGTACTTC. This sequence encodes CSARLPDRAMGEQYF.

This rearrangement joins TRBV6-5 to TRBJ2-1; 9 bases map to TRBD1. The CDR3 sequence is 16 residues long. Germline values: CDR1 MNHEY, CDR2 SVGAGI. The junction had 17 bases not matched to a gene; V was cut back by 2 bases and J by 15 bases. The CDR3 nucleotides are TGTGCCAGCAGTTACGGAGCGGGACAGGGTGTCGGGTCTAGGTTCTTC. Its translation: CASSYGAGQGVGSRFF.

V is TRBV4-1 and J is TRBJ2-5; D is ambiguous. CDR1 MGHRA and CDR2 YSYEKL come from the germline V gene. The V end lost 1 base, the J end lost 7 bases, and 7 bases lay between the germline ends. This CDR3 region has 12 residues. The CDR3 region is CASSQALGTQYF. CDR3 nucleotides: TGCGCCAGCAGCCAAGCGTTAGGGACCCAGTACTTC.

The table lists this clonotype with many counts. The J gene is TRBJ2-3, the V gene TRBV29-1, with no clear D. Germline assignment: CDR1 SQVTM and CDR2 ANQGSEA. The CDR3 is 13 amino acids. V was pared by 5 bases and J by 3 bases, with 12 bases between. The CDR3 spells CSVQTFGTDTQYF. CDR3 in DNA: TGCAGCGTTCAGACCTTTGGGACAGATACGCAGTATTTT.

This clonotype was detected a few times. CDR3 amino acids: CSALAGSQRRDEQFF. CDR3 bases: TGCAGTGCCCTGGCCGGGAGTCAGAGGAGAGATGAGCAGTTCTTC. The chain couples TRBV20-1 to TRBJ2-1, with D possibly being TRBD2 (6 bases). The CDR3 has 15 residues. CDR1 and CDR2 from the germline V gene are DFQATT and SNEGSKA (reference sequence). V was pared by 6 bases and J by 8 bases, with 23 bases between.

This clonotype appeared a few times. The genes are TRBV12-5 and TRBJ2-3, with D maybe TRBD2 (5 bases). The CDR3 totals 15 residues. The germline gives CDR1 LGHNT, CDR2 FRNRAP. V was shortened by 5 bases and J by 4 bases, with 16 bases between the two germline ends. The CDR3 sequence is CASGQTIGEPDTQYF. The CDR3 bases are TGTGCTAGTGGTCAGACTATCGGGGAGCCAGATACGCAGTATTTT. Full variable domain (rest looked up from reference TRBV12-5 and TRBJ2-3): DARVTQTPRHKVTEMGQEVTMRCQPILGHNTVFWYRQTMMQGLELLAYFRNRAPLDDSGMPKDRFSAEMPDATLATLKIQPSEPRDSAVYFCASGQTIGEPDTQYFGPGTRLTVL.

This clonotype was seen more than once but under ten times. This chain connects TRBV4-2 to TRBJ2-5, with TRBD2 identical over 7 bases. CDR1 is LGHNA and CDR2 is YNFKEQ in the germline V gene. The CDR3 consists of 16 residues. The V and J ends lost 1 base and 0 bases, in that order; junction bases with no gene match: 5. Here the CDR3 reads CASSQGAGEYQETQYF. For the CDR3, the DNA is TGTGCCAGCAGCCAAGGGGCGGGGGAGTACCAAGAGACCCAGTACTTC.

V usage is TRBV13 and J usage is TRBJ2-1; D assignment may be TRBD1 or TRBD2 (5 bases each). CDR1 and CDR2 from the germline V gene are PRHDT and FYEKMQ (reference sequence). CDR3 size: 13 residues. Trimming removed 5 bases from V and 15 bases from J, with 20 bases in between. The CDR3 region has the DNA TGTGCCAGCAGCCCTGCTCCCGGGACCTTGGCGTTCTTC. Amino acid sequence: CASSPAPGTLAFF.

This clonotype was observed at least ten times. In DNA, the CDR3 is TGCAGTGCTAGATATCCGTTATCCTACGAGCAGTACTTC. This codes for CSARYPLSYEQYF. The chain employs TRBV20-1 and TRBJ2-7; the D is unclear. The CDR3 runs 13 residues. In germline, CDR1 is DFQATT, CDR2 SNEGSKA (reference sequence). Trimming removed 2 bases at V and 1 base at J, with 9 bases between.

The sample holds many counts of this clonotype. The chain couples TRBV20-1 to TRBJ2-1, with a weak D call TRBD2 (6 bases). Between the trimmed V and J ends, which lost 5 bases and 2 bases, there was a span of 16 bases. Germline V gene data show CDR1 as DFQATT and CDR2 as SNEGSKA (reference sequence). This CDR3 is built from 15 residues. The CDR3 spells CSAPQLPGAYNEQFF. In nucleotides, the CDR3 is TGCAGTGCTCCCCAACTACCGGGGGCCTACAATGAGCAGTTCTTC.

This clonotype was seen a few times. The V call is TRBV20-1, the J call TRBJ2-1, with no clear D. Trimming removed 6 bases from V and 0 bases from J, with 15 bases in between. The CDR3 loop spans 15 amino acids. Germline CDR1 reads DFQATT; CDR2 reads SNEGSKA (reference sequence). Here the CDR3 DNA reads TGCAGTGCCCCGAACCCGAGGAGCTCCTACAATGAGCAGTTCTTC. Its translation: CSAPNPRSSYNEQFF.

This clonotype was counted ten times or more. This chain links TRBV20-1 with TRBJ2-3, with D possibly TRBD2 on 6 matching bases. This CDR3 has 12 amino acids. Germline lookup yields CDR1 DFQATT and CDR2 SNEGSKA (reference sequence). The CDR3 nucleotides read TGCAGCGCCCGGGAGTCCACAGATACGCAGTATTTT. It encodes CSARESTDTQYF.

The chain recombines TRBV3-1 with TRBJ2-1, with TRBD2 as a possible D gene (5 bases). Trimming stripped 1 base from V and 3 bases from J, with 22 bases between. Germline loops: CDR1 LGHDT, CDR2 YNNKEL (reference sequence). This CDR3 is 19 amino acids long. In DNA, the CDR3 is TGTGCCAGCAGCCAAGTCGCGGGCCCTAACGGGGTTATCTACAATGAGCAGTTCTTC. Residues: CASSQVAGPNGVIYNEQFF.

The chain recombines TRBV7-9 with TRBJ2-7; maybe TRBD1 (6 bases). Germline assignment: CDR1 SEHNR and CDR2 FQNEAQ (reference sequence). V dropped 2 bases and J dropped 4 bases, with 15 bases sitting between them. This CDR3 comprises 15 residues. In DNA, the CDR3 is TGTGCCAGCAGCTTACCAACAGGGTACGGGTACGAGCAGTACTTC. Protein sequence: CASSLPTGYGYEQYF.

This clonotype was found a few times. The genes are TRBV6-5 and TRBJ2-7; D call uncertain. Deletions cut 2 bases from V and 3 bases from J, with 11 bases between. The CDR3 totals 14 residues. Germline loops: CDR1 MNHEY, CDR2 SVGAGI. In nucleotides, the CDR3 is TGTGCCAGCAGTTACGGGCACAGTATCTACGAGCAGTACTTC. Protein: CASSYGHSIYEQYF.

The gene calls are TRBV27 and TRBJ1-1; tentatively, D is TRBD1 (5 bases). This CDR3 has 14 amino acids. Germline loops: CDR1 MNHEY, CDR2 SMNVEV (reference sequence). Trimming pared 4 bases from V and 8 bases from J, leaving 17 bases between. CDR3 bases: TGTGCCAGCAGTTGGGGACGGCGCTTCCGAGAAGCTTTCTTT. Protein sequence: CASSWGRRFREAFF.

The chain joins TRBV14 to TRBJ2-2; no clear D. The CDR3 length is 12 residues. Trimming removed 4 bases from V and 7 bases from J, with 7 bases in between. In germline, CDR1 is SGHDN, CDR2 FVKESK. CDR3 protein: CASSPTGGELFF. CDR3 bases: TGTGCCAGCAGCCCGACCGGCGGGGAGCTGTTTTTT. Full variable domain (missing parts from reference TRBV14 and TRBJ2-2): EAGVTQFPSHSVIEKGQTVTLRCDPISGHDNLYWYRRVMGKEIKFLLHFVKESKQDESGMPNNRFLAERTGGTYSTLKVQPAELEDSGVYFCASSPTGGELFFGEGSRLTVL.

This clonotype was seen only a few times. The chain employs TRBV29-1 and TRBJ2-7, with D perhaps TRBD1 or TRBD2 (5 bases each). V dropped 6 bases and J dropped 4 bases, with 13 bases sitting between them. The V gene's germline CDR1 is SQVTM and CDR2 ANQGSEA. This CDR3 is 12 amino acids long. For the CDR3, the DNA is TGCAGCGTCCTGGGGGAATCGTACGAGCAGTACTTC. This translates into CSVLGESYEQYF.

This clonotype was seen once. V usage is TRBV12-3 or TRBV12-4 and J usage is TRBJ2-1; D unclear. Between the trimmed V and J ends, which lost 2 bases and 10 bases, there was a span of 12 bases. The length of the CDR3 is 13 residues. DNA of the CDR3: TGTGCCAGCAGTTTACTGGGTCTGGAGGAGCAGTTCTTC. Its translation: CASSLLGLEEQFF.

There are a few counts of this clonotype. V and J are TRBV6-1 and TRBJ2-2; D is unclear. Per the germline V gene, CDR1 is MNHNS and CDR2 is SASEGT. The germline V and J ends were trimmed by 6 bases and 4 bases, with 15 bases remaining between them. The CDR3 runs to 15 residues. This CDR3 reads CASSQRSATTGELFF. The CDR3 DNA sequence: TGTGCCAGCAGCCAACGTTCAGCGACCACCGGGGAGCTGTTTTTT.

This clonotype has ten or more counts. The gene calls are TRBV9 and TRBJ2-5, with 8 positions matching TRBD1. The J segment lost 4 bases and the V segment lost 0 bases, leaving 2 bases of the junction unmatched. Germline CDR1 and CDR2: SGDLS and YYNGEE. The CDR3 runs 14 residues. The CDR3 loop is CASSVGQGAETQYF. For the CDR3, the DNA is TGTGCCAGCAGCGTAGGGCAGGGGGCAGAGACCCAGTACTTC.

This clonotype turned up a few times. The chain couples TRBV10-3 to TRBJ2-1; TRBD2 might be the D (6 bases). V dropped 2 bases and J dropped 7 bases, with 18 bases sitting between them. In germline, CDR1 is ENHRY, CDR2 SYGVKD. The CDR3 totals 16 residues. This CDR3 reads CAISETGTQSYNEQFF. For the CDR3, the DNA is TGTGCCATCAGTGAGACCGGGACTCAGTCGTATAATGAGCAGTTCTTC.